This T cell receptor (beta chain) was captured in a study of cytomegalovirus exposure and HLA in healthy donors (dated by TCRdb to the late 2010s). For the wider study: According to an earlier analysis of several hundred of the donors, about 180 million T cells yielded 117 million unique TCR beta sequences and around 280 Gb of sequence data. HLA typing covered class I and class II loci at four-digit resolution. The genetic ancestry cluster associated with self-reported Caucasian donors included 81% of the 300 to 400 genotyped donors. Among a few hundred genotyped donors of the cohort, an average of about 240,000 unique TCR beta nucleotide sequences were sequenced per donor, roughly 20% of them non-productive. Because of strong linkage in the cohort, roughly five DR-DQ haplotypes were treated as single units for association and clustering. An earlier analysis of fewer than 750 of the donors used high-throughput TCR beta sequencing to judge whether each TCR beta V gene segment behaved as functional or pseudogenic. In addition to the first cohort of roughly 670 subjects, a separate validation cohort of under 150 different subjects was used. The study aimed to test whether cataloging public T cell receptors could reveal signatures of past pathogen exposure. The number of donors typed differed by locus, with 629-630 for A, B, C, DRB1 and DQB1, roughly 520 for DQA1, over 600 for DPA1, and approximately 470 for DPB1. All discovery cohort repertoires had been generated on a single sequencing platform. Donor age, sex, ethnicity and CMV serostatus were compiled alongside the repertoire data. The T cell repertoires of several hundred subjects were profiled by immunosequencing and related to cytomegalovirus serostatus. Rather than drawing on any new phenotypic data, the later analysis identified candidate immune exposures from TCR beta sequences and the way those sequences occurred across donors. An early release covering some 640 HLA-typed donors comprised about 310 gigabases of sequencing data and about 90 million unique TCR sequences. To study patterns of TCR occurrence, a later analysis re-analyzed previously published TCR beta repertoires from 550 to 800 donors and added high-resolution HLA genotyping. A later genetic analysis took genome-wide SNP genotypes for about 55% of the 666 donors and used that subset as a discovery cohort. To predict cytomegalovirus infection status, the study brought together high-throughput TCR immunosequencing, statistical association of individual TCRs with disease status, and machine learning.

Overall results and qualifications from the work: HLA typing was unavailable for some donors at each locus, so association tests used only the typed subset. When HLA alleles, especially DR and DQ, strongly co-occurred, TCR associations were difficult to assign to individual alleles. Because counts were too low, about 18 rarely observed V segments, including chromosome 9 orphons, were left out of the earlier analysis of about 500 of the donors. In a later analysis, HLA-associated TCR beta chains were found to be more clonally expanded and to have lower generation probabilities than equally common non-associated chains. Specific HLA alleles were associated with 15,000 to 20,000 TCR beta sequences at a false discovery rate of 0.05 in a later analysis. A later analysis found that TCR association rates varied across HLA loci, with DRB1 alleles showing the most associated TCRs and HLA-C alleles the fewest. Across donors, most TCR sequences were observed very rarely, whereas some public TCRs were present in many individuals. The sequencing pipeline was judged likely to have produced a cluster of highly shared sequence variants as a technical artifact. Three of the identified cytomegalovirus-associated TCR beta chains were confirmed in vitro to be specific for cytomegalovirus antigens. Some IMGT-functional V segments, including TRBV6-2 and TRBV6-3, could not be distinguished by the 87-base-pair reads and were therefore excluded. According to a later analysis, most CMV-associated TCR beta chains appeared to be HLA-restricted, and the HLA associations seemed to be driven largely by CMV exposure. In the study, some 180 TCR beta chains were listed as associated with cytomegalovirus. According to a later genetic analysis, donors in an Asian-associated ancestry cluster had fewer N-insertions in productive TCRs than the roughly 700-donor mean. In both the original and validation cohorts, the classifier was reported to diagnose cytomegalovirus status with high specificity and sensitivity. Immune exposure information for the cohort was limited to CMV serostatus. Linkage disequilibrium might explain the correlated functional status among segregating V segments, but an unknown experimental factor could not be ruled out. In a later genetic analysis, a missense DCLRE1C variant was associated with V-gene and J-gene trimming of TCR beta chains, and the association was replicated in an independent cohort. According to the authors, the approach could potentially be generalized to other disease states and immunological phenotypes. Broadly in line with IMGT annotations, most TCR beta V segments showed up in productive rearrangements about 90% or about 30% of the time in an earlier analysis of about 500 of the donors. The cohort was sequenced for TCR beta chains only, and without alpha or paired-chain data the features that could be detected were limited. Several of the top co-occurrence clusters appeared to be linked to parvovirus B19, influenza, CMV and Epstein-Barr virus, according to a later analysis. The presence/absence analyses assumed that sequencing depth was roughly uniform across donors, and that assumption may not be true. A further reported finding was that TCR beta sequences accurately predicted the HLA-A and HLA-B alleles for most subjects in the first cohort.

Library prep was done by the immunoSEQ multiplex PCR assay. The multiplex PCR relied on a mix of 60 forward primers for TCR Vbeta segments and 13 reverse primers for TCR Jbeta segments. A multiplex PCR assay on genomic DNA amplified the CDR3 region of rearranged TCR beta genes. The amplified TCR beta libraries were sequenced on the Illumina HiSeq System as 87-base-pair reads. Turning to the authors' computational methods: A later analysis tallied 80 million to 95 million unique TCR beta chains across the 640 or so repertoires, and roughly 11 million of those chains were shared by two or more donors. To remove PCR and sequencing errors, raw reads were error-corrected and collapsed into unique sequences using a nearest-neighbor algorithm that merged closely related sequences. Alignment of CDR3 sequences to IMGT reference sequences was used to assign V, D and J gene segments. For a sequence to be retained, a match of at least six nucleotides to both a V gene segment and a J gene segment was required. Rearrangements were classified as productive when the CDR3 lacked stop codons and remained in frame with V and J, and all other rearrangements were classified as non-productive. CDR3 was defined by IMGT convention, running from the second conserved V-encoded cysteine to the conserved J-encoded phenylalanine. The earlier analysis of about 570 of the donors excluded any sequence lacking an unambiguous match to a single V gene segment. In an earlier analysis of more than 500 of the donors, a V segment was called functional when productive rearrangements were above 56.7%, and segregating when the standard deviation between donors exceeded 5%. To diagnose cytomegalovirus status from the catalog of TCR beta chain sequences, a statistical classification framework was built. V and J gene assignment, in a later analysis, came from comparing TCR nucleotide sequences with IMGT/GENE-DB human TR gene sequences. A later analysis assigned CDR3 sequences and most-parsimonious VDJ recombination scenarios with the TCRdist pipeline. In a later analysis, each TCR beta chain was defined by its CDR3 amino acid sequence together with its V-gene family, and reads lacking a unique V-gene family were excluded. As a way to deal with suspected cross-contamination and a sequencing artifact, a later analysis dropped 500 to 700 nucleotide sequences that were highly shared and had low generation probability. In a later analysis, a clonal expansion index for each public chain was calculated from normalized within-repertoire ranks of inferred template counts. In a later analysis, generation probabilities were computed with a VDJ recombination model fitted to out-of-frame rearrangements, and the resulting probabilities were checked against IGoR. Hypergeometric tests were used in a later analysis to score TCR-TCR, TCR-HLA and TCR-CMV co-occurrence, with a repertoire-size bias correction applied to the TCR pairs. To estimate false discovery rates, a later analysis permuted the HLA or CMV assignments 20 times. In a later analysis, co-occurring TCRs were grouped with DBSCAN, and TCRdist sequence similarity was added when clustering was performed within HLA-allele-positive subsets. Repertoires with fewer than 30,000 or more than 120,000 public chains were left out of co-occurrence clustering, as were five repertoires with anomalous nucleotide sharing. TCRdb provides this immuneACCESS table in a form limited to in-frame rearrangements. Some clones are lacking; in checked studies, under half of them reflect an unresolved V gene, and why the rest are absent is not known. V and J calls and clone size are those listed in that table; D and trimming were worked out from the DNA. In all, the sample holds approximately 110,000 clones, and 65% to 80% of those were seen once. The ten largest clones take up 3.5% to 4% of the sample.

CDR1 and CDR2, per the germline V gene (reference sequence), are SGHNT and YYREEE. The cysteine opens and the phenylalanine closes a CDR3 of 15 amino acids. Here the CDR3 DNA is all that survives: 45 bases in frame from base 1. The V end loses 1 base and the J end loses 2 bases, and a stretch of 13 bases separates them. The cohort comprised 710 or so healthy bone marrow donors. At the time of sampling, all cohort members were nominally healthy, though unrecorded immune exposures were likely present. CMV serostatus was recorded as positive for about 300 and negative for 352 of the 666 cohort members, whereas no CMV serostatus was recorded for the donor in question. A peripheral blood sample was collected from each donor, and TCR beta sequencing was performed on peripheral blood mononuclear cells. The Qiagen DNeasy Blood Extraction Kit was used to extract genomic DNA from the blood cell samples. The table lists this clone with a few counts. The antigen it recognizes is unknown. No much larger clone is present one base from it, and per-base qualities are unavailable.

This receptor was taken from a human donor in good health. Material: PBMCs. In this chain, TRBV5-4 is recombined with TRBJ2-7; perhaps TRBD2 is the D gene, with 6 bases matching. The nucleotide sequence is TGTGCCAGCAGCTTGTCGGCTAGCGCGACCTACGAGCAGTACTTC. Protein translation: CASSLSASATYEQYF.